The rows below give T cell receptor beta chains drawn from one sample of a study of T cell responses to AZD1222 COVID-19 vaccine. Sequenced by immunoSEQ multiplex PCR; TCRdb stores in-frame clones only, minus some. The data show some 97,000 clones, 85% to 90% seen once. Sequenced material: peripheral blood, taken on day 0 of AZD1222 vaccination. These receptors originate from an adult in good health. Both conserved end residues are part of each CDR3. A D gene is named only where the DNA matches it firmly. Part of the rows lack a size; the others show once, few, many or a class for expanded clones.

NA	TRBD1	TRBV7-2	TRBJ1-2	CASSLVQGAEDTF	TGTGCCAGCAGCTTGGTACAGGGGGCGGAGGACACCTTC
once	NA	TRBV3-1/TRBV3-2	TRBJ1-4	CASSQAPAEKLFF	TGTGCCAGCAGCCAAGCCCCAGCTGAAAAACTGTTTTTT
NA	TRBD2	TRBV10-3	TRBJ2-1	CAIRTGTSGTQGQFF	TGTGCCATCAGGACCGGGACTAGCGGTACTCAGGGGCAGTTCTTC
NA	TRBD2	TRBV6-5	TRBJ2-7	CASSYSASGGYEQYF	TGTGCCAGCAGTTACTCGGCTAGCGGGGGTTACGAGCAGTACTTC
NA	TRBD1	TRBV2	TRBJ2-7	CASRPRDRTYEQYF	TGTGCCAGCAGACCCCGGGACAGAACCTACGAGCAGTACTTC
NA	TRBD1	TRBV29-1	TRBJ1-2	CSVEIRDSLYGYTF	TGCAGCGTTGAAATCCGGGACAGCCTCTATGGCTACACCTTC
once	NA	TRBV7-3	TRBJ1-1	CASSRDTNTEAFF	TGTGCCAGCAGCCGGGACACAAACACTGAAGCTTTCTTT
few	TRBD1	TRBV6-5	TRBJ1-5	CASSNLGQAINQPQHF	TGTGCCAGCAGTAACTTAGGACAGGCGATCAATCAGCCCCAGCATTTT
NA	NA	TRBV5-1	TRBJ1-1	CASSLGRGETEAFF	TGCGCCAGCAGCTTGGGCCGCGGCGAGACTGAAGCTTTCTTT
once	NA	TRBV14	TRBJ1-4	CASSPDEPLRRREKLFF	TGTGCCAGCAGCCCAGACGAGCCCTTGCGGCGGAGGGAAAAACTGTTTTTT
few	NA	TRBV6-5	TRBJ1-1	CASSYGAAGGNTEAFF	TGTGCCAGCAGTTACGGGGCGGCGGGGGGCAACACTGAAGCTTTCTTT
NA	TRBD2	TRBV7-2	TRBJ2-7	CASSLSSGGPLEQYF	TGTGCCAGCAGCTTGTCTAGCGGGGGCCCCCTGGAGCAGTACTTC
NA	TRBD1	TRBV6-5	TRBJ1-4	CASSSTRTGREKLFF	TGTGCCAGCAGTTCCACCAGGACAGGGCGCGAAAAACTGTTTTTT
NA	NA	TRBV5-6	TRBJ2-7	CASSLRLNRYEQYF	TGTGCCAGCAGCTTGAGGCTGAACCGCTACGAGCAGTACTTC
NA	TRBD1	TRBV15	TRBJ1-1	CAISIGTGTAEAFF	TGTGCCATCAGTATAGGGACAGGGACGGCTGAAGCTTTCTTT
NA	NA	TRBV11-2	TRBJ1-2	CASSLLRYGSRLFNYGYTF	TGTGCCAGCAGCTTATTACGCTACGGTTCTAGGCTTTTTAACTATGGCTACACCTTC
NA	TRBD2	TRBV9	TRBJ2-3	CASSPGAGARTDTQYF	TGTGCCAGCAGCCCTGGAGCGGGGGCCCGCACAGATACGCAGTATTTT
NA	NA	TRBV19	TRBJ1-5	CASSMDSLGTQPQHF	TGTGCCAGTAGTATGGACTCATTAGGTACTCAGCCCCAGCATTTT
NA	TRBD1	TRBV5-8	TRBJ2-7	CASSARTGHHLGQYF	TGTGCCAGCAGCGCCCGGACAGGACATCATTTAGGGCAGTACTTC
NA	TRBD1	TRBV3-1/TRBV3-2	TRBJ1-1	CASSQGTGEFTEAFF	TGTGCCAGCAGCCAAGGGACAGGGGAGTTCACTGAAGCTTTCTTT
NA	NA	TRBV7-9	TRBJ1-3	CASRQNSGNTIYF	TGTGCCAGCAGACAAAATTCTGGAAACACCATATATTTT
once	TRBD1	TRBV5-1	TRBJ1-1	CASSLGTGSTEAFF	TGCGCCAGCAGCTTGGGGACAGGTTCCACTGAAGCTTTCTTT
NA	TRBD1	TRBV18	TRBJ1-1	CASSPGQGVNTEAFF	TGTGCCAGCTCACCTGGACAGGGGGTGAACACTGAAGCTTTCTTT
NA	NA	TRBV4-3	TRBJ2-3	CASSQVIAGQSADTQYF	TGCGCCAGCAGCCAAGTTATCGCGGGACAATCCGCAGATACGCAGTATTTT
once	TRBD1	TRBV19	TRBJ1-1	CASRKGTVNTEAFF	TGTGCCAGCCGCAAGGGGACAGTCAACACTGAAGCTTTCTTT
NA	NA	TRBV10-3	TRBJ2-1	CAIGGRRDAYNEQFF	TGTGCCATCGGGGGGCGGCGGGACGCTTACAATGAGCAGTTCTTC
NA	TRBD1	TRBV19	TRBJ1-5	CASNPVQGASQPQHF	TGTGCCAGTAACCCCGTGCAGGGGGCAAGTCAGCCCCAGCATTTT
few	NA	TRBV12-5	TRBJ1-2	CASGLVPLVYGYTF	TGTGCTAGTGGTTTGGTACCGTTGGTCTATGGCTACACCTTC
NA	NA	TRBV18	TRBJ2-1	CASSPRDSSFNEQFF	TGTGCCAGCTCACCAAGGGACTCGTCCTTCAATGAGCAGTTCTTC
NA	TRBD1	TRBV4-1	TRBJ2-3	CASSQEGQGSDTQYF	TGCGCCAGCAGCCAAGAGGGACAGGGGTCAGATACGCAGTATTTT
NA	TRBD1	TRBV6-2/TRBV6-3	TRBJ1-1	CASSYPGQGLPVAFF	TGTGCCAGCAGTTACCCAGGACAGGGCCTACCTGTGGCTTTCTTT
NA	NA	TRBV7-2	TRBJ2-3	CASSLGFTGVGTDTQYF	TGTGCCAGCAGCTTAGGGTTCACGGGAGTTGGCACAGATACGCAGTATTTT
NA	NA	TRBV30	TRBJ2-7	CAWSRKGPYEQYF	TGTGCCTGGAGCAGGAAGGGCCCCTACGAGCAGTACTTC
NA	NA	TRBV7-8	TRBJ1-5	CASSLGQGIGQPQHF	TGTGCCAGCAGCTTAGGGCAGGGAATAGGTCAGCCCCAGCATTTT
NA	NA	TRBV6-4	TRBJ1-1	CASSPGWNTEAFF	TGTGCCAGCAGCCCGGGGTGGAACACTGAAGCTTTCTTT
NA	NA	TRBV27	TRBJ1-1	CASTKAVDNTEAFF	TGTGCCAGCACGAAGGCGGTGGATAACACTGAAGCTTTCTTT